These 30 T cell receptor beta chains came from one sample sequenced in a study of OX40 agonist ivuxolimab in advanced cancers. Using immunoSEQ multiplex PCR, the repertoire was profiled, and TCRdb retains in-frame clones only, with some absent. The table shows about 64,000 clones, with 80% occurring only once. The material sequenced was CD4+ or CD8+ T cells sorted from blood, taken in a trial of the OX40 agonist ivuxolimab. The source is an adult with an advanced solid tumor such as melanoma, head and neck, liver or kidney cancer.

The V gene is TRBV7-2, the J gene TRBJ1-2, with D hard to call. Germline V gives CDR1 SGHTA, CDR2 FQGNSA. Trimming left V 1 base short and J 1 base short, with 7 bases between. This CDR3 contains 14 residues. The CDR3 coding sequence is TGTGCCAGCAGCTTAGGGACTTTTAACTATGGCTACACCTTC. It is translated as CASSLGTFNYGYTF. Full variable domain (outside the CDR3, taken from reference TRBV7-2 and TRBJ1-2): GAGVSQSPSNKVTEKGKDVELRCDPISGHTALYWYRQSLGQGLEFLIYFQGNSAPDKSGLPSDRFSAERTGGSVSTLTIQRTQQEDSAVYLCASSLGTFNYGYTFGSGTRLTVV.

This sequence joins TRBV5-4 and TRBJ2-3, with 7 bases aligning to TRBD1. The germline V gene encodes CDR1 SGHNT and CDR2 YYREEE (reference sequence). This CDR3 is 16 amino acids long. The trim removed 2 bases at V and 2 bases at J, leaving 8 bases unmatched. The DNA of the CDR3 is TGTGCCAGCAGCTTCCCTGACAGGGACACCACAGATACGCAGTATTTT. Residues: CASSFPDRDTTDTQYF.

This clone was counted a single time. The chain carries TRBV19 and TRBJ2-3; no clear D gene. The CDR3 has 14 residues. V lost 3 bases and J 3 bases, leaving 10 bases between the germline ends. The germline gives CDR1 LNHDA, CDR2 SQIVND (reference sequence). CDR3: CASSIRVATDTQYF. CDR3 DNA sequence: TGTGCCAGTAGTATTCGGGTTGCGACAGATACGCAGTATTTT.

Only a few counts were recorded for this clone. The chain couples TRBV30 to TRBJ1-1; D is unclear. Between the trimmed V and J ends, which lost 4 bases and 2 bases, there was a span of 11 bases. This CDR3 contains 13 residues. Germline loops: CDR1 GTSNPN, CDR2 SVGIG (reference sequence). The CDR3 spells CAWKRQVNTEAFF. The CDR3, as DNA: TGTGCCTGGAAACGGCAGGTCAACACTGAAGCTTTCTTT. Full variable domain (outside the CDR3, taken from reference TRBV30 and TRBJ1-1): SQTIHQWPATLVQPVGSPLSLECTVEGTSNPNLYWYRQAAGRGLQLLFYSVGIGQISSEVPQNLSASRPQDRQFILSSKKLLLSDSGFYLCAWKRQVNTEAFFGQGTRLTVV.

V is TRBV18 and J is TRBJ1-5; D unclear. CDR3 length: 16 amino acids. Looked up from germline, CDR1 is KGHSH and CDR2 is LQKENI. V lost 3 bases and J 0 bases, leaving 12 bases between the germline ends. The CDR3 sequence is CASSPIPANSNQPQHF. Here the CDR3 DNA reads TGTGCCAGCTCACCGATACCAGCTAATAGCAATCAGCCCCAGCATTTT. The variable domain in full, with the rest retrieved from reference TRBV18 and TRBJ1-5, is NAGVMQNPRHLVRRRGQEARLRCSPMKGHSHVYWYRQLPEEGLKFMVYLQKENIIDESGMPKERFSAEFPKEGPSILRIQQVVRGDSAAYFCASSPIPANSNQPQHFGDGTRLSIL.

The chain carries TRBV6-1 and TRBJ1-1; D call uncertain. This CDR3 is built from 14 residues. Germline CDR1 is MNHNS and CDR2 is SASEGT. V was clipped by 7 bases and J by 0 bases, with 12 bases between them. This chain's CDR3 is CASTQRWVNTEAFF. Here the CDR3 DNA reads TGTGCCAGCACCCAGAGGTGGGTGAACACTGAAGCTTTCTTT.

The CDR3 protein is CASSLLRGRGGELFF. The CDR3 DNA is TGTGCCAGCAGCCTCCTCCGGGGGCGGGGCGGGGAGCTGTTTTTT. The chain carries TRBV7-9 and TRBJ2-2; D possibly uses TRBD1 or TRBD2 (6 bases each). V was clipped by 5 bases and J by 7 bases, with 17 bases between them. The CDR3 runs 15 residues. CDR1 and CDR2 (germline): SEHNR, FQNEAQ (reference sequence).

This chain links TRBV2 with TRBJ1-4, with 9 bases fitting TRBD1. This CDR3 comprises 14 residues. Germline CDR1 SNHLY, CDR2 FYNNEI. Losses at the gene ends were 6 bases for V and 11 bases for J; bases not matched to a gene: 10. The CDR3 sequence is CASRPTGGYGKLFF. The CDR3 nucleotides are TGTGCCAGCAGGCCCACAGGGGGCTACGGGAAACTGTTTTTT.

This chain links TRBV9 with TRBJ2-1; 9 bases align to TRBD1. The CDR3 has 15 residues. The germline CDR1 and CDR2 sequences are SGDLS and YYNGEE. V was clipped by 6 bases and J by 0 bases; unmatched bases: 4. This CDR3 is CASNRQGDSYNEQFF. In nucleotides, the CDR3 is TGTGCCAGCAACCGACAGGGGGACTCCTACAATGAGCAGTTCTTC.

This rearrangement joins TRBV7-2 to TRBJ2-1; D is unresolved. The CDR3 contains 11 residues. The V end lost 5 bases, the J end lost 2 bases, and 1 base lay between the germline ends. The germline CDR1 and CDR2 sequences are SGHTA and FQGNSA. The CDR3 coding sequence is TGTGCCAGCAGCACCTACAATGAGCAGTTCTTC. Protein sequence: CASSTYNEQFF.

As DNA, the CDR3 is TGTGCCAGCAGTGAGCGCCTAGCGGGTAACACCGGGGAGCTGTTTTTT. The encoded protein is CASSERLAGNTGELFF. V is TRBV2 and J is TRBJ2-2; 8 bases align to TRBD2. The CDR3 length is 16 residues. After removal of 3 bases from V and 2 bases from J, the junction contained 5 bases not matched to a gene. The V gene's germline CDR1 is SNHLY and CDR2 FYNNEI. Variable domain in full (rest from reference TRBV2 and TRBJ2-2): EPEVTQTPSHQVTQMGQEVILRCVPISNHLYFYWYRQILGQKVEFLVSFYNNEISEKSEIFDDQFSVERPDGSNFTLKIRSTKLEDSAMYFCASSERLAGNTGELFFGEGSRLTVL.

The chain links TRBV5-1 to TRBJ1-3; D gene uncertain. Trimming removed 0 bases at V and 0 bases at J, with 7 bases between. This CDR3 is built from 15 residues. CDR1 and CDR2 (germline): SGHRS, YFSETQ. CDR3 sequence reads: CASSLEVSSGNTIYF. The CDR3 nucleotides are TGCGCCAGCAGCTTGGAGGTCAGCTCTGGAAACACCATATATTTT.

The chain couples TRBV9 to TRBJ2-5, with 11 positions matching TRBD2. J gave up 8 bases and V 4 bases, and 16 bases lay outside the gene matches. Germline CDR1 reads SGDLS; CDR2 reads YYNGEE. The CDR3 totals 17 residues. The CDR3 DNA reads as TGTGCCAGCAGCCCTTTCTGGGATCCTAGCGGGGGGATAACCCAGTACTTC. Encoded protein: CASSPFWDPSGGITQYF.

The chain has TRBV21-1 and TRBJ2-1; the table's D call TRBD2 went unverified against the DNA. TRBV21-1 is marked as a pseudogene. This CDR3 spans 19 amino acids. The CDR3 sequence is CASIPGGLAGLDYYNEQFF. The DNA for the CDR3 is TGTGCCAGCATCCCGGGGGGACTAGCGGGGCTGGATTACTACAATGAGCAGTTCTTC.

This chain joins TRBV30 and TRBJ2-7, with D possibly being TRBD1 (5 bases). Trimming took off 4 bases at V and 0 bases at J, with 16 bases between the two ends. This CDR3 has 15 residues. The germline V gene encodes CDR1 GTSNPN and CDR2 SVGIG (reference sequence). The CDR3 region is CAWTGGAVSSYEQYF. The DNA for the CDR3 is TGTGCCTGGACGGGTGGGGCGGTGAGCTCCTACGAGCAGTACTTC.

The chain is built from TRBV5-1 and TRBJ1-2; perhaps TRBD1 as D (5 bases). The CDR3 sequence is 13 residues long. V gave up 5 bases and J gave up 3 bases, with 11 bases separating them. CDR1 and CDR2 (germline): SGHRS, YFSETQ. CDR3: CASSYDRDYGYTF. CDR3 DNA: TGCGCCAGCAGTTATGACAGAGACTATGGCTACACCTTC. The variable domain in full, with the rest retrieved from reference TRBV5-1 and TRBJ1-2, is KAGVTQTPRYLIKTRGQQVTLSCSPISGHRSVSWYQQTPGQGLQFLFEYFSETQRNKGNFPGRFSGRQFSNSRSEMNVSTLELGDSALYLCASSYDRDYGYTFGSGTRLTVV.

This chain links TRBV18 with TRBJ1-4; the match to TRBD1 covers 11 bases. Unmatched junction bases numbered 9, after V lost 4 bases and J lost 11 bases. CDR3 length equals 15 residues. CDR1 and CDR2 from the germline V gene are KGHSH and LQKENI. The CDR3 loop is CASSLPGQGANKLFF. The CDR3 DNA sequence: TGTGCCAGCTCACTGCCTGGACAGGGGGCGAATAAACTGTTTTTT.

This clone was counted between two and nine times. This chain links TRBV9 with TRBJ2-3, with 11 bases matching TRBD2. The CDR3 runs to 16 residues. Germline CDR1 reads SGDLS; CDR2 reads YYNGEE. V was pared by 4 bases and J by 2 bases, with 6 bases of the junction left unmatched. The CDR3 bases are TGTGCCAGCAGCTTGGGGACTAGCGGTATCACAGATACGCAGTATTTT. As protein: CASSLGTSGITDTQYF. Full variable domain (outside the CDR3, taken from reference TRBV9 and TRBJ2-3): DSGVTQTPKHLITATGQRVTLRCSPRSGDLSVYWYQQSLDQGLQFLIQYYNGEERAKGNILERFSAQQFPDLHSELNLSSLELGDSALYFCASSLGTSGITDTQYFGPGTRLTVL.

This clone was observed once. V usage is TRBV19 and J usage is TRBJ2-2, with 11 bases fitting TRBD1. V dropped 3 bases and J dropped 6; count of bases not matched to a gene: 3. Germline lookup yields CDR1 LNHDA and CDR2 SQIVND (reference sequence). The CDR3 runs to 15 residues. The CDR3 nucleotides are TGTGCCAGTAGTATGAGGGGACAGGGGGCCGGGGAGCTGTTTTTT. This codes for CASSMRGQGAGELFF.

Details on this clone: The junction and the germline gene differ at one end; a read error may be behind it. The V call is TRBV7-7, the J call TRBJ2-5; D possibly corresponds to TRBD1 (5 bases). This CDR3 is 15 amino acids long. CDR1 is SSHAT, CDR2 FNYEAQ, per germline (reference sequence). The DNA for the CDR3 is TGTGCTAGCAGCCCCGGCAGGTGGGGCCCAGAGACCCAGTACTTC. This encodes CASSPGRWGPETQYF. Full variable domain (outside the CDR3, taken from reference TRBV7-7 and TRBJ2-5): GAGVSQSPRYKVTKRGQDVTLRCDPISSHATLYWYQQALGQGPEFLTYFNYEAQPDKSGLPSDRFSAERPEGSISTLTIQRTEQRDSAMYRCASSPGRWGPETQYFGPGTRLLVL.

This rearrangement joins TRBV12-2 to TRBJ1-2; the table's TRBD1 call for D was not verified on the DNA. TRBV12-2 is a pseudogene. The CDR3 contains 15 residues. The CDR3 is CASRLSRGRPYGYTF. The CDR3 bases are TGTGCAAGTCGCTTATCGAGGGGGCGCCCCTATGGCTACACCTTC.

In nucleotides, the CDR3 is TGTGCCAGCAGCCGCGGGACAGGGGATGAAAAACTGTTTTTT. Translation: CASSRGTGDEKLFF. The rearrangement links TRBV5-6 to TRBJ1-4, with 10 nucleotides matching TRBD1. V gave up 4 bases and J gave up 6 bases; unmatched junction bases: 3. Germline CDR1 and CDR2: SGHDT and YYEEEE. The CDR3 contains 14 residues.

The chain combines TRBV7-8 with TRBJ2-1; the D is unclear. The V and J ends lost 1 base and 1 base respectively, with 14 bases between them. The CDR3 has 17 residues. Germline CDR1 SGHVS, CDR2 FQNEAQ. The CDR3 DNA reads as TGTGCCAGCAGCTTAGGAGGATTAGGAATGTCCTACAATGAGCAGTTCTTC. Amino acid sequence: CASSLGGLGMSYNEQFF.

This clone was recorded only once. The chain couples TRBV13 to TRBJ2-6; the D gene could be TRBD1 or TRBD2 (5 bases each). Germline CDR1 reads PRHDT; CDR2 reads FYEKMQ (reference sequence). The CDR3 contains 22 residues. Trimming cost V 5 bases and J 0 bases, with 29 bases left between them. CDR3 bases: TGTGCCAGCAGCGGTCAGGACCTGCCGGGGCCAGGCCAATCCTCTGGGGCCAACGTCCTGACTTTC. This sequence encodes CASSGQDLPGPGQSSGANVLTF.

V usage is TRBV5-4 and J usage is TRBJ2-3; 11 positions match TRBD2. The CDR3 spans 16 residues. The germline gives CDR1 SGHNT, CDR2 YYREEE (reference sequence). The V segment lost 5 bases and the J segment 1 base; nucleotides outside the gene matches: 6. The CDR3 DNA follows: TGTGCCAGCAGTTCGGTAGCGGGGGGGGGCACAGATACGCAGTATTTT. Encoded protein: CASSSVAGGGTDTQYF.

Written as DNA, the CDR3 is TGCGCCAGCAGCCAAGAGCAGGGAGTCATGAACACTGAAGCTTTCTTT. It translates to CASSQEQGVMNTEAFF. The chain employs TRBV4-1 and TRBJ1-1, with a tentative D call TRBD1 (5 bases). From germline, CDR1 is MGHRA and CDR2 YSYEKL. The CDR3 extends over 16 amino acids. V lost 0 bases to trimming and J lost 0 bases, with 11 bases between them.

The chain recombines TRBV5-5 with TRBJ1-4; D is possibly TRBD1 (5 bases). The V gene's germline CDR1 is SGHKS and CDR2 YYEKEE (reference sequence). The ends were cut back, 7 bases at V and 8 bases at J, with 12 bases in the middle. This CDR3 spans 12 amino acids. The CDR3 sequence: CASGDQDEKLFF. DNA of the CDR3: TGTGCCAGCGGGGACCAAGACGAAAAACTGTTTTTT.

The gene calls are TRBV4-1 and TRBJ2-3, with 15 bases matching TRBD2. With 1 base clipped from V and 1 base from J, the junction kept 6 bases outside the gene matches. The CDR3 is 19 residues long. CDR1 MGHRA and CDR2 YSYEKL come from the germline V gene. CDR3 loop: CASSQVGLAGGRGTDTQYF. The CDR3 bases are TGCGCCAGCAGCCAAGTTGGACTAGCGGGGGGGCGAGGCACAGATACGCAGTATTTT.

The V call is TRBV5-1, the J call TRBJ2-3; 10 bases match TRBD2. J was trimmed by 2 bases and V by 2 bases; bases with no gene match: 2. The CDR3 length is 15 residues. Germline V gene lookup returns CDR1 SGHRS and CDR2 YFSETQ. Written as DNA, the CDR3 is TGCGCCAGCAGCTTTAGCGGGGGGTACACAGATACGCAGTATTTT. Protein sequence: CASSFSGGYTDTQYF.

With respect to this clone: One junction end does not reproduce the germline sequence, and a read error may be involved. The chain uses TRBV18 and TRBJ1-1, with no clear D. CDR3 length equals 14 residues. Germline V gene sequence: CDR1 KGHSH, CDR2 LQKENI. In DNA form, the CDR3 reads TGTGCCAGCTCCCCACCGTCGACACACACTGAAGCTTTCTTT. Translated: CASSPPSTHTEAFF.